The T cell receptor (beta chain) under discussion was sequenced for a study of OX40 agonist ivuxolimab in advanced cancers. Study information: The study treated patients with ivuxolimab, an agonistic anti-OX40 (CD134) antibody. Averaging roughly 60 years in age, with a range of roughly 20 to 90, the cohort was about 83% male.

The CDR3 is 13 residues long. V shed 1 base and J shed 8 bases, with 11 bases lying between them. Germline values: CDR1 LNHDA, CDR2 SQIVND (reference sequence). Using immunoSEQ multiplex PCR, the repertoire was profiled, and TCRdb retains in-frame clones only, with some absent. The table lists around 70,000 clones, more than 65% of them singletons, with over 4% in the top ten. J is TRBJ1-2 and V is TRBV19; D unclear. The specimen was CD4+ or CD8+ T cells sorted from blood, collected in a trial of the OX40 agonist ivuxolimab. The sequence derives from an adult with an advanced solid tumor such as melanoma, head and neck, liver or kidney cancer. The CDR3 DNA follows: TGTGCCAGTAGTATAGCCCGATTGGACGGCTACACCTTC. It translates to CASSIARLDGYTF.